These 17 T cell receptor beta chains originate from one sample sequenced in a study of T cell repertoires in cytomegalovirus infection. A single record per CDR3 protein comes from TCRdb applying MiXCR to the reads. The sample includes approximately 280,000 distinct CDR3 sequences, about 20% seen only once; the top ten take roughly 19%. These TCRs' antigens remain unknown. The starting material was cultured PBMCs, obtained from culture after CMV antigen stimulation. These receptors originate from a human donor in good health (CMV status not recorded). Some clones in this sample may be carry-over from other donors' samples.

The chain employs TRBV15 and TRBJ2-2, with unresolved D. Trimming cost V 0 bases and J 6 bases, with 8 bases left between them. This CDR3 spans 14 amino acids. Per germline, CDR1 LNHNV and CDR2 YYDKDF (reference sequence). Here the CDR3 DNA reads TGTGCCACCAGCAGAGATTTCGGGTCCGGGGAGCTGTTTTTT. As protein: CATSRDFGSGELFF.

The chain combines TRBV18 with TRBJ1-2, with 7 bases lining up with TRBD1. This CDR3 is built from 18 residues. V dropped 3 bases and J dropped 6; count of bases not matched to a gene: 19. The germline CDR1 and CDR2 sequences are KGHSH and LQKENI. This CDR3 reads CASSPGQREIQQYNGYTF. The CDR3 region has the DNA TGTGCCAGCTCACCGGGACAGCGCGAAATCCAGCAGTACAATGGCTACACCTTC.

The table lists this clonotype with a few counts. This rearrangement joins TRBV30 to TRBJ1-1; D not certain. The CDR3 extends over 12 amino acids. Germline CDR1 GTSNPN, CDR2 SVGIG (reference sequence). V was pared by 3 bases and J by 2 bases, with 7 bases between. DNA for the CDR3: TGTGCCTGGAGCACAGCAAACACTGAAGCTTTCTTT. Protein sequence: CAWSTANTEAFF. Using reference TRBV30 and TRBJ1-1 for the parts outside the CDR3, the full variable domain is SQTIHQWPATLVQPVGSPLSLECTVEGTSNPNLYWYRQAAGRGLQLLFYSVGIGQISSEVPQNLSASRPQDRQFILSSKKLLLSDSGFYLCAWSTANTEAFFGQGTRLTVV.

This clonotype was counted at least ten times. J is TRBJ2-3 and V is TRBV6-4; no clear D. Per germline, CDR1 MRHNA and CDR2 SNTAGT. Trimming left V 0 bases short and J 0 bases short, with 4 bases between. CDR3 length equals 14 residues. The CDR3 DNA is TGTGCCAGCAGTGACTCGGACAGCACAGATACGCAGTATTTT. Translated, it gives CASSDSDSTDTQYF.

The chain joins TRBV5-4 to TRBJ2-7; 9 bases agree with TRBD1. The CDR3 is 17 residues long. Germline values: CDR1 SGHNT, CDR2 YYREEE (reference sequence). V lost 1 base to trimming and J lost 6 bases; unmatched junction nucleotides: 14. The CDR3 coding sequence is TGTGCCAGCAGCTTGCTCCCGGGACAGGGTTTAATCTGCGAGCAGTACTTC. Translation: CASSLLPGQGLICEQYF.

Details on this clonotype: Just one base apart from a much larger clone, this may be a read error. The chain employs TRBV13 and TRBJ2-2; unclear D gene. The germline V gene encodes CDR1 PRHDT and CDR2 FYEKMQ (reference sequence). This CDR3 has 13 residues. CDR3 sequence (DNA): TGTGCCAGCGGCTTAGAAGCCGCCGGGGAGCTGTTTTTT. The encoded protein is CASGLEAAGELFF.

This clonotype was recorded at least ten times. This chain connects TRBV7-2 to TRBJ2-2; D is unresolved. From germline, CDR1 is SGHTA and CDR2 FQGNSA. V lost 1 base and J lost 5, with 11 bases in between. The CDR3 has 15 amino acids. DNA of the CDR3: TGTGCCAGCAGCTTAGGTGTTGCGCAGACCGGGGAGCTGTTTTTT. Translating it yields CASSLGVAQTGELFF. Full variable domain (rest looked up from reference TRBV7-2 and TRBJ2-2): GAGVSQSPSNKVTEKGKDVELRCDPISGHTALYWYRQSLGQGLEFLIYFQGNSAPDKSGLPSDRFSAERTGGSVSTLTIQRTQQEDSAVYLCASSLGVAQTGELFFGEGSRLTVL.

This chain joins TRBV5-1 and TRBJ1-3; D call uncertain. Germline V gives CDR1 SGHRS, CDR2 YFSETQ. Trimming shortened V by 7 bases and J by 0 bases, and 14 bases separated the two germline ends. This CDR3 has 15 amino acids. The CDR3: CASAIDSNSGNTIYF. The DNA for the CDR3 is TGCGCCAGCGCCATAGACTCAAACTCTGGAAACACCATATATTTT. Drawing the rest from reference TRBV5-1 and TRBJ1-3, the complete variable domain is KAGVTQTPRYLIKTRGQQVTLSCSPISGHRSVSWYQQTPGQGLQFLFEYFSETQRNKGNFPGRFSGRQFSNSRSEMNVSTLELGDSALYLCASAIDSNSGNTIYFGEGSWLTVV.

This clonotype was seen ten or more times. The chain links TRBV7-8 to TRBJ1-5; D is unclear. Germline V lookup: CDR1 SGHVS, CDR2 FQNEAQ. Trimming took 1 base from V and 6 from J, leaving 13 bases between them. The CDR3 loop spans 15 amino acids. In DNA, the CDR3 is TGTGCCAGCAGCTTAGGACTCCCGGGGATTCAGCCCCAGCATTTT. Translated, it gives CASSLGLPGIQPQHF.

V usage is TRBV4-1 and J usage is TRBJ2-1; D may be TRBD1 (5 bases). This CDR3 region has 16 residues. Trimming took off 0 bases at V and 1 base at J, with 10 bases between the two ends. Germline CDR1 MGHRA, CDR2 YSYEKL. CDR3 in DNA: TGCGCCAGCAGCCAAGATCCAGGGTTTTCCTACAATGAGCAGTTCTTC. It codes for CASSQDPGFSYNEQFF.

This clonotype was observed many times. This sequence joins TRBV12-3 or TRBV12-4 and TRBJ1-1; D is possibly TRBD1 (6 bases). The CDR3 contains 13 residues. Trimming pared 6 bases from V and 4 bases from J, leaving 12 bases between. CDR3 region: CASSEQGSTEAFF. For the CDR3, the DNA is TGTGCCAGCAGCGAACAGGGTTCCACTGAAGCTTTCTTT.

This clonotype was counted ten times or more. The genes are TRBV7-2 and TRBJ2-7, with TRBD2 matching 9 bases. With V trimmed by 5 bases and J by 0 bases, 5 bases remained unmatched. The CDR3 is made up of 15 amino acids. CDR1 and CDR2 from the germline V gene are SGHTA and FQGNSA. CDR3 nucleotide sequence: TGTGCCAGCAGCCGACTAGCGGACTCCTCCTACGAGCAGTACTTC. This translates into CASSRLADSSYEQYF.

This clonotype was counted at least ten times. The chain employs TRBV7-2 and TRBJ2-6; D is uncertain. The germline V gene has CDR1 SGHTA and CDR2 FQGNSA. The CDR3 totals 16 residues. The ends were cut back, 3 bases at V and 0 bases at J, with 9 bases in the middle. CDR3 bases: TGTGCCAGCAGCTTCTCCCATAGCTCTGGGGCCAACGTCCTGACTTTC. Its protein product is CASSFSHSSGANVLTF.

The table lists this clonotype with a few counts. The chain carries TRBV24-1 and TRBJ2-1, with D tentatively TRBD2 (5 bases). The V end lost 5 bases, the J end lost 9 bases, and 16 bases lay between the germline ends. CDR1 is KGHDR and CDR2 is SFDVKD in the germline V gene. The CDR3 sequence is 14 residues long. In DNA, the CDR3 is TGTGCCACCAGTGCCATAGGACTTCCGAGTGAGCAGTTCTTC. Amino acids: CATSAIGLPSEQFF.

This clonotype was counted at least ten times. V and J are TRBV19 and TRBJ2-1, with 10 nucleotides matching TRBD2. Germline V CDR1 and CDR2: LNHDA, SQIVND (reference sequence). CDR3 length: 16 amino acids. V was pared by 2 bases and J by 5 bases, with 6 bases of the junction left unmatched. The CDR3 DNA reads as TGTGCCAGTAGTATACTAGCGGGAGTGGTCGACAATGAGCAGTTCTTC. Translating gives CASSILAGVVDNEQFF.

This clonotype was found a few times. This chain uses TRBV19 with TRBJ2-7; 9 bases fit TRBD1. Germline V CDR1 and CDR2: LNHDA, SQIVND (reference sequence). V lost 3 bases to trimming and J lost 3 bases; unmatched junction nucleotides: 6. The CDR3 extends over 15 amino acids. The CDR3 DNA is TGTGCCAGTAGTATTTCCCGGACAGGGGTCTACGAGCAGTACTTC. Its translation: CASSISRTGVYEQYF.

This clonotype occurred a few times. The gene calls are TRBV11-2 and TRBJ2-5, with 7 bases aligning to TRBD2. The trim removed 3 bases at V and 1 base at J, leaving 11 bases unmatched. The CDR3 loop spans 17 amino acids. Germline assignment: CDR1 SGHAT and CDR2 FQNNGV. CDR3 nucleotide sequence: TGTGCCAGCAGCTTTTCGCCGACTAGCAAAGCCCAAGAGACCCAGTACTTC. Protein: CASSFSPTSKAQETQYF.